A single sample gave rise to the 28 T cell receptor beta chains below, sequenced in a study of blood T cell repertoires in COVID-19 (dated by TCRdb to between 2020 and 2021). The library was built by means of the immunoSEQ multiplex PCR assay. TCRdb re-hosts the immuneACCESS table, in-frame sequences only. Its copies lack some clones; in the studies checked, an unresolved V gene accounts for under half of them, and the cause for the rest is not known. For this sample there are approximately 500,000 clones; roughly 89% appear just once. Clones ranked in the top ten supply over 0.7% of the sample. Sequencing input: peripheral blood. The receptors here all came from a young man with COVID-19, enrolled during active disease.

This chain links TRBV2 with TRBJ1-4, with 10 bases identical to TRBD1. The CDR3 is 15 amino acids. Losses at the gene ends were 6 bases for V and 6 bases for J; bases not matched to a gene: 7. Germline-derived CDR1 and CDR2 are SNHLY and FYNNEI. CDR3 nucleotides: TGTGCCAGCAGCACCCGGGACAGGGGATATGAAAAACTGTTTTTT. Translation: CASSTRDRGYEKLFF.

The J gene is TRBJ1-5, the V gene TRBV12-3 or TRBV12-4, with 7 bases matching TRBD1. The CDR3 length is 13 residues. J lost 5 bases, V lost 2 bases, and 0 bases had no gene match. This CDR3 is CASSLQGDQPQHF. DNA of the CDR3: TGTGCCAGCAGTTTACAGGGGGATCAGCCCCAGCATTTT.

V usage is TRBV5-4 and J usage is TRBJ2-7; 7 nucleotides align to TRBD1. The CDR3 has 13 residues. Germline V gene data show CDR1 as SGHNT and CDR2 as YYREEE (reference sequence). After removal of 1 base from V and 5 bases from J, the junction contained 3 bases not matched to a gene. The CDR3 sequence: CASSLPQGDEQYF. DNA of the CDR3: TGTGCCAGCAGCTTGCCTCAGGGGGACGAGCAGTACTTC.

The chain is built from TRBV10-1 and TRBJ1-2; TRBD1 matches at 8 bases. From germline, CDR1 is WNHNN and CDR2 SYGVQD (reference sequence). The V segment lost 6 bases and the J segment 4 bases; nucleotides outside the gene matches: 4. This CDR3 comprises 13 residues. The CDR3 spells CASSGTGGYGYTF. The CDR3, as DNA: TGCGCCAGCAGCGGTACAGGGGGCTATGGCTACACCTTC.

The chain uses TRBV11-2 and TRBJ2-5; a possible D gene is TRBD1 (5 bases). Germline CDR1 reads SGHAT; CDR2 reads FQNNGV. Trimming left V 3 bases short and J 5 bases short, with 10 bases between. The CDR3 has 13 amino acids. The CDR3 sequence is CASSFWTSETQYF. The CDR3 region has the DNA TGTGCCAGCAGCTTTTGGACATCGGAGACCCAGTACTTC. The entire variable domain, with the rest obtained from reference TRBV11-2 and TRBJ2-5, is as follows: EAGVAQSPRYKIIEKRQSVAFWCNPISGHATLYWYQQILGQGPKLLIQFQNNGVVDDSQLPKDRFSAERLKGVDSTLKIQPAKLEDSAVYLCASSFWTSETQYFGPGTRLLVL.

The rearrangement joins TRBV14 to TRBJ2-1; TRBD2 aligns across 10 bases. Germline V gives CDR1 SGHDN, CDR2 FVKESK. Unmatched junction bases numbered 11, after V lost 7 bases and J lost 14 bases. The CDR3 has 13 residues. The CDR3, as DNA: TGTGCCAGCATAAGTCCCCTAGCGGGAGCTAAGTTCTTC. It yields the protein CASISPLAGAKFF.

The V and J genes are TRBV6-5 and TRBJ1-2; the D is unclear. The CDR3 has 14 residues. V lost 4 bases to trimming and J lost 4 bases, with 13 bases between them. Germline V gives CDR1 MNHEY, CDR2 SVGAGI. DNA for the CDR3: TGTGCCAGCAGTTTTCCAGGTGCGCTCTATGGCTACACCTTC. This codes for CASSFPGALYGYTF.

This sequence joins TRBV5-4 and TRBJ1-5; D gene unclear. Deletions cut 0 bases from V and 4 bases from J, with 5 bases between. Germline V gene sequence: CDR1 SGHNT, CDR2 YYREEE (reference sequence). This CDR3 contains 13 residues. CDR3 nucleotide sequence: TGTGCCAGCAGCTTGGGTGAGAATCAGCCCCAGCATTTT. Amino acids: CASSLGENQPQHF. The full variable domain, in which reference TRBV5-4 and TRBJ1-5 provide the parts outside the CDR3, is ETGVTQSPTHLIKTRGQQVTLRCSSQSGHNTVSWYQQALGQGPQFIFQYYREEENGRGNFPPRFSGLQFPNYSSELNVNALELDDSALYLCASSLGENQPQHFGDGTRLSIL.

The chain recombines TRBV4-1 with TRBJ2-5, with 8 nucleotides matching TRBD2. The CDR3 is 15 amino acids. CDR1 MGHRA and CDR2 YSYEKL come from the germline V gene. The trim removed 2 bases at V and 1 base at J, leaving 3 bases unmatched. CDR3 coding DNA: TGCGCCAGCAGCCAAATAGGACTAGCCCAAGAGACCCAGTACTTC. It is translated as CASSQIGLAQETQYF.

The chain is built from TRBV7-3 and TRBJ2-3, with TRBD1 identical over 7 bases. CDR1 and CDR2 (germline): SGHTA, FQGTGA. This CDR3 region has 16 residues. Unmatched junction bases numbered 9, after V lost 5 bases and J lost 1 base. This chain's CDR3 is CASSLGQWDRTDTQYF. The CDR3 DNA is TGTGCCAGCAGCCTGGGACAGTGGGACCGCACAGATACGCAGTATTTT.

This chain joins TRBV19 and TRBJ2-1; 9 nucleotides agree with TRBD2. The CDR3 runs to 14 residues. The J segment lost 10 bases and the V segment lost 5 bases, leaving 9 bases of the junction unmatched. Germline loops: CDR1 LNHDA, CDR2 SQIVND (reference sequence). CDR3: CASSRASGKKEQFF. CDR3 bases: TGTGCCAGTAGTCGGGCTAGCGGGAAGAAGGAGCAGTTCTTC.

The chain joins TRBV18 to TRBJ2-7; the D gene is possibly TRBD1 (5 bases). Trimming took 3 bases from V and 1 from J, leaving 7 bases between them. The CDR3 contains 13 residues. The germline gives CDR1 KGHSH, CDR2 LQKENI. CDR3 sequence: CASSPGRSYEQYF. The CDR3 bases are TGTGCCAGCTCACCGGGGCGTTCCTACGAGCAGTACTTC.

This clone appeared a single time. The V call is TRBV18, the J call TRBJ2-3, with 13 positions matching TRBD2. The CDR3 runs 15 residues. The V gene end was trimmed by 3 bases and the J gene end by 3 bases; junction bases not matched to a gene: 0. Germline values: CDR1 KGHSH, CDR2 LQKENI. The CDR3 reads CASSPGLAGTDTQYF. Here the CDR3 DNA reads TGTGCCAGCTCACCGGGACTAGCGGGAACAGATACGCAGTATTTT.

CDR3 region: CASSLRGKNEQFF. The CDR3 bases are TGTGCCAGCAGCCTGCGCGGAAAGAATGAGCAGTTCTTC. The chain joins TRBV5-4 to TRBJ2-1; D gene unclear. The CDR3 is made up of 13 amino acids. CDR1 SGHNT and CDR2 YYREEE come from the germline V gene (reference sequence). Trimming took off 4 bases at V and 7 bases at J, with 12 bases between the two ends.

This sequence joins TRBV25-1 and TRBJ2-1, with a possible D match to TRBD2 (7 bases). The CDR3 runs to 16 residues. From germline, CDR1 is MGHDK and CDR2 SYGVNS. V dropped 7 bases and J dropped 2 bases, with 18 bases sitting between them. In DNA, the CDR3 is TGTGCCAGCACTACCTCGGAGGGGGGGCCCTACAATGAGCAGTTCTTC. Translating gives CASTTSEGGPYNEQFF.

This chain uses TRBV7-2 with TRBJ1-4, with a weak D call TRBD1 (5 bases). This CDR3 has 15 amino acids. Germline assignment: CDR1 SGHTA and CDR2 FQGNSA. Trimming removed 3 bases at V and 4 bases at J, with 12 bases between. CDR3 region: CASSFRRGVNEKLFF. The CDR3, as DNA: TGTGCCAGCAGCTTTCGGAGGGGCGTTAATGAAAAACTGTTTTTT.

The genes are TRBV5-1 and TRBJ2-1; 11 bases fit TRBD2. The CDR3 is 14 residues long. CDR1 and CDR2 from the germline V gene are SGHRS and YFSETQ. The J segment lost 6 bases and the V segment lost 5 bases, leaving 4 bases of the junction unmatched. CDR3 DNA sequence: TGCGCCAGCAGTAAGGGGACTAGCGGCAATGAGCAGTTCTTC. It is translated as CASSKGTSGNEQFF.

This rearrangement joins TRBV27 to TRBJ2-7, with a possible D match to TRBD1 (7 bases). The germline V and J ends were trimmed by 0 bases and 2 bases, with 11 bases remaining between them. The CDR3 spans 15 residues. Germline V gene lookup returns CDR1 MNHEY and CDR2 SMNVEV (reference sequence). The DNA for the CDR3 is TGTGCCAGCAGTTTATCGCGGGACAGTACCTACGAGCAGTACTTC. This encodes CASSLSRDSTYEQYF.

A note on this clone: Other DNA variants within this sample encode the same CDR3. This rearrangement joins TRBV6-5 to TRBJ2-5; 8 nucleotides align to TRBD2. The length of the CDR3 is 16 residues. J lost 2 bases, V lost 0 bases, and 5 bases had no gene match. The germline gives CDR1 MNHEY, CDR2 SVGAGI. The CDR3 is CASSYSASGGQETQYF. CDR3 bases: TGTGCCAGCAGTTACTCAGCCAGCGGGGGACAAGAGACCCAGTACTTC.

The rearrangement uses TRBV18 and TRBJ2-6; D call uncertain. Trimming removed 9 bases from V and 2 bases from J, with 11 bases in between. The CDR3 is made up of 14 amino acids. Germline V gene sequence: CDR1 KGHSH, CDR2 LQKENI. The CDR3 bases are TGTGCCAGTCGAGATGTAACTGGGGCCAACGTCCTGACTTTC. Protein: CASRDVTGANVLTF.

The chain recombines TRBV5-4 with TRBJ1-4, with D hard to call. Trimming cost V 0 bases and J 7 bases, with 13 bases left between them. The CDR3 length is 15 residues. Germline V gene sequence: CDR1 SGHNT, CDR2 YYREEE (reference sequence). The CDR3 DNA reads as TGTGCCAGCAGCTTGGCCGGAAGGACTGGTGAAAAACTGTTTTTT. Protein sequence: CASSLAGRTGEKLFF. The variable domain in full, completed from reference TRBV5-4 and TRBJ1-4, reads ETGVTQSPTHLIKTRGQQVTLRCSSQSGHNTVSWYQQALGQGPQFIFQYYREEENGRGNFPPRFSGLQFPNYSSELNVNALELDDSALYLCASSLAGRTGEKLFFGSGTQLSVL.

The chain uses TRBV6-5 and TRBJ1-6, with D uncertain. CDR1 is MNHEY and CDR2 is SVGAGI in the germline V gene. This CDR3 has 13 amino acids. The CDR3 sequence: CVTWLAPNSPLHF. In DNA form, the CDR3 reads TGTGTTACGTGGTTGGCACCTAATTCACCCCTCCACTTT.

J is TRBJ2-2 and V is TRBV2; 9 nucleotides align to TRBD1. Germline assignment: CDR1 SNHLY and CDR2 FYNNEI. The CDR3 contains 14 residues. Trimming removed 7 bases from V and 3 bases from J; junction bases left unmatched: 3. The CDR3 nucleotides are TGTGCCAGCACCTGGGACAGGGACACCGGGGAGCTGTTTTTT. This encodes CASTWDRDTGELFF.

This rearrangement joins TRBV5-1 to TRBJ2-1; a possible D gene is TRBD1 (6 bases). CDR1 is SGHRS, CDR2 YFSETQ, per germline. This CDR3 contains 15 residues. V was pared by 4 bases and J by 0 bases, with 11 bases between. The CDR3 sequence: CASSVYRVSYNEQFF. CDR3 nucleotide sequence: TGCGCCAGCAGCGTTTACAGGGTCTCCTACAATGAGCAGTTCTTC.

The genes are TRBV13 and TRBJ2-7; the match to TRBD1 covers 9 bases. From germline, CDR1 is PRHDT and CDR2 FYEKMQ (reference sequence). The CDR3 has 14 residues. With V trimmed by 2 bases and J by 5 bases, 4 bases remained unmatched. CDR3 sequence reads: CASSLNRGPHEQYF. The CDR3, as DNA: TGTGCCAGCAGCTTAAACAGGGGGCCCCACGAGCAGTACTTC. The complete variable domain, with remaining parts taken from reference TRBV13 and TRBJ2-7, reads AAGVIQSPRHLIKEKRETATLKCYPIPRHDTVYWYQQGPGQDPQFLISFYEKMQSDKGSIPDRFSAQQFSDYHSELNMSSLELGDSALYFCASSLNRGPHEQYFGPGTRLTVT.

This chain joins TRBV11-3 and TRBJ1-4; D gene ambiguous. Between the trimmed V and J ends, which lost 1 base and 11 bases, there was a span of 8 bases. CDR3 size: 12 residues. The germline V gene has CDR1 SGHNT and CDR2 YENEEA. This chain's CDR3 is CASSLVSGKLFF. The CDR3 nucleotides read TGTGCCAGCAGCTTAGTATCGGGGAAACTGTTTTTT. Looking up the rest from reference TRBV11-3 and TRBJ1-4 gives the full variable domain: EAGVVQSPRYKIIEKKQPVAFWCNPISGHNTLYWYLQNLGQGPELLIRYENEEAVDDSQLPKDRFSAERLKGVDSTLKIQPAELGDSAVYLCASSLVSGKLFFGSGTQLSVL.

The chain carries TRBV9 and TRBJ2-3; TRBD2 matches at 8 bases. V was pared by 0 bases and J by 6 bases, with 6 bases of the junction left unmatched. Germline loops: CDR1 SGDLS, CDR2 YYNGEE. The CDR3 sequence is 15 residues long. CDR3 DNA sequence: TGTGCCAGCAGCGTAGAAAGCGGGAGTTGGGATACGCAGTATTTT. Amino acids: CASSVESGSWDTQYF.

V usage is TRBV7-7 and J usage is TRBJ2-5, with 10 bases aligning to TRBD2. The CDR3 is made up of 16 amino acids. Germline V gene lookup returns CDR1 SSHAT and CDR2 FNYEAQ (reference sequence). After removal of 0 bases from V and 6 bases from J, the junction contained 7 bases not matched to a gene. CDR3 nucleotide sequence: TGTGCCAGCAGCTTAGCGGGGAGCGGGGGGGCAAAGACCCAGTACTTC. It yields the protein CASSLAGSGGAKTQYF.